This T cell receptor (beta chain) originates from a study of tumor-infiltrating lymphocytes in localized non-small cell lung cancer. As for the study in general: Resected tumor was paired with non-adjacent uninvolved lung from the same patient.

The CDR3 totals 11 residues. Germline CDR1 is KGHSH and CDR2 is LQKENI. Trimming took off 8 bases at V and 2 bases at J, with 6 bases between the two ends. Some clones are missing from TCRdb's copy, which holds only in-frame ones; the method was immunoSEQ multiplex PCR. The sample lists about 12,000 clones, more than 60% occurring once. What was sequenced was lung tumor tissue. This receptor was obtained from a human donor with non-small cell lung cancer. The chain carries TRBV18 and TRBJ2-5, with D unresolved. The DNA of the CDR3 is TGTGCCAGCGCTAATCAAGAGACCCAGTACTTC. It codes for CASANQETQYF.